The clone carrying this TCR beta chain was picked up many times. Its cognate antigen is unknown. Trimming cost V 5 bases and J 6 bases, with 19 bases left between them. The CDR3 consists of 15 residues. In germline, CDR1 is ENHRY, CDR2 SYGVKD. The sample comes from a study of cytomegalovirus exposure and HLA in healthy donors. Study-wide points: An analysis done earlier found most TCR beta V segments productive about 87% or about 30% of the time. Cytomegalovirus-associated TCR beta chains were listed, numbering roughly 150. Association of about 17,000 TCR beta sequences with HLA alleles was found at 0.05 false discovery rate in a later analysis.

PCR employed 60 Vbeta and 13 Jbeta primers. In the original processing: Counted up in a later analysis, unique TCR beta chains came to 60 million to 95 million, with around 10 million shared. Profiled with immunoSEQ multiplex PCR; TCRdb holds only in-frame clones, not every one. That table is the source of V, J and clone size, and D and trimming were worked out from the DNA. This table has 150,000 to 200,000 clones, 70% to 80% appearing once. The clonotype was recovered from a woman in her twenties or thirties in good health and CMV-seropositive. V is TRBV10-3 and J is TRBJ1-1; D is undetermined. Sequencing was performed on PBMCs. CDR3 protein: CAISPDGRSGAEAFF. CDR3 DNA sequence: TGTGCCATCAGTCCCGACGGTCGGTCGGGAGCTGAAGCTTTCTTT.